Given below is one T cell receptor (beta chain) in context. This specimen belongs to a study of blood T cell repertoires in COVID-19. Looking at the study overall: Collection of acute and convalescent COVID-19 samples took place in the United States, Italy and Spain. PBMCs, B-cell-depleted T cells, or T cells provided the cDNA or gDNA that made up the material.

Trimming pared 9 bases from V and 2 bases from J, leaving 14 bases between. Germline CDR1 SNHLY, CDR2 FYNNEI. CDR3 length: 14 amino acids. Original methodology: Scientists estimated how many nucleated cells there were by amplifying reference gene primers. Clones were sequenced by immunoSEQ multiplex PCR, and TCRdb holds only the in-frame ones, with some missing. The V and J calls and clone size come from that table; D and trimming were worked out from the DNA. The sample records hundreds of thousands of clones, over 70% being singletons. Sequencing was performed on peripheral blood. The TCR sequence derives from a man aged 35 to 55 with acute or convalescent COVID-19. The V call is TRBV2, the J call TRBJ1-5; the D gene is possibly TRBD1 (6 bases). Here the CDR3 DNA reads TGTGCCAGTGCAACACAGGGTCGCAATCAGCCCCAGCATTTT. Translating it yields CASATQGRNQPQHF. Full variable domain (outside the CDR3, taken from reference TRBV2 and TRBJ1-5): EPEVTQTPSHQVTQMGQEVILRCVPISNHLYFYWYRQILGQKVEFLVSFYNNEISEKSEIFDDQFSVERPDGSNFTLKIRSTKLEDSAMYFCASATQGRNQPQHFGDGTRLSIL.